This T cell receptor (beta chain) is drawn from a study of T cells in localized non-small cell lung cancer. General observations from the study: Longer overall survival was associated with a higher density of T cells in the blood. In adjacent lung, a median around 57 of the top 100 tumor clones were found. Uninvolved adjacent lung had higher T cell clonality than tumor and all other tissues.

Measured with immunoSEQ multiplex PCR; TCRdb has only the in-frame clones, and not every one. Among tens of thousands of clones listed, approximately 90% were seen once. In regard to this clone: Its antigen remains unidentified.

Germline values: CDR1 MNHNS, CDR2 SASEGT. Trimming stripped 4 bases from V and 1 base from J, with 14 bases between. The CDR3 runs 17 residues. The V call is TRBV6-1, the J call TRBJ1-6, with a possible D match to TRBD1 (6 bases). The sequence was obtained from a woman aged 40 to 75 with stage I squamous cell lung carcinoma. The sequenced sample was peripheral blood, obtained before any cancer treatment. CDR3 nucleotides: TGTGCCAGCAGTGGCAGGGGCGATGGGTCCTATAATTCACCCCTCCACTTT. It codes for CASSGRGDGSYNSPLHF.